These 10 T cell receptor beta chains originate from one sample sequenced in a study of T cells in Graves' hyperthyroidism and ophthalmopathy (dated by TCRdb to about 2019). Library method: multiplex PCR. The run used an Illumina HiSeq 2000. Amplification of TCR beta CDR3 regions was carried out from RNA transcripts. The TCR CDR3 was subjected to a first round of RT-PCR using the HTBI primer set and the Qiagen OneStep RT-PCR kit. TCRdb passed the public sequencing reads through fastp at Q25 and MiXCR, retaining productive beta sequences. Rows are unified per CDR3 protein, each entry keeping the most common DNA and genes. This sample holds about 560,000 distinct CDR3 sequences; over 15% were observed only once. The top ten clonotypes cover roughly 18% of the sample. Sequencing was done on a sample of blood. Receptors originate from a woman aged 18-30 years with Graves' hyperthyroidism.

This rearrangement joins TRBV10-1 to TRBJ2-7, with 8 bases aligning to TRBD1. J gave up 2 bases and V 4 bases, and 7 bases lay outside the gene matches. This CDR3 has 15 amino acids. CDR1 is WNHNN, CDR2 SYGVQD, per germline (reference sequence). CDR3 sequence: CASSAGTGGTYEQYF. CDR3 DNA sequence: TGCGCCAGCAGTGCCGGTACAGGGGGAACCTACGAGCAGTACTTC.

The chain is built from TRBV6-1 and TRBJ1-1, with D uncertain. Germline lookup yields CDR1 MNHNS and CDR2 SASEGT. The CDR3 contains 14 residues. Trimming stripped 3 bases from V and 3 bases from J, with 11 bases between. The CDR3 sequence: CASSDSGRDTEAFF. CDR3 in DNA: TGTGCCAGCAGTGACTCAGGTCGGGACACTGAAGCTTTCTTT.

This clonotype was observed at least ten times. The chain has TRBV6-1 and TRBJ1-1, with 8 nucleotides matching TRBD1. CDR1 is MNHNS, CDR2 SASEGT, per germline. The length of the CDR3 is 12 residues. V was clipped by 10 bases and J by 8 bases; unmatched bases: 9. The CDR3 region is CATSQGGSEAFF. DNA of the CDR3: TGTGCCACCTCACAGGGGGGGTCAGAAGCTTTCTTT.

This clonotype was detected only a few times. The genes are TRBV12-3 or TRBV12-4 and TRBJ2-3, with D perhaps matching TRBD1 (5 bases). CDR3 size: 12 residues. Trimming stripped 6 bases from V and 5 bases from J, with 9 bases between. Here the CDR3 reads CASSQGIDTQYF. Written as DNA, the CDR3 is TGTGCCAGCAGCCAGGGTATAGATACGCAGTATTTT.

This clonotype was counted a few times. The genes are TRBV12-3 or TRBV12-4 and TRBJ2-3; 16 bases agree with TRBD2. The V gene end was trimmed by 5 bases and the J gene end by 7 bases; junction bases not matched to a gene: 15. There are 19 residues in the CDR3. CDR3 in amino acids: CASSPSGSGLAGGPYTQYF. CDR3 bases: TGTGCCAGCAGTCCCTCCGGGTCGGGACTAGCGGGGGGGCCGTATACGCAGTATTTT.

This clonotype has a count of ten or more. This rearrangement joins TRBV28 to TRBJ2-1, with 8 bases aligning to TRBD2. Germline CDR1 MDHEN, CDR2 SYDVKM. Trimming took 7 bases from V and 3 from J; bases not matched to a gene: 11. CDR3 length: 16 amino acids. The CDR3 DNA follows: TGTGCCAGCACCCTGTCGGGGCTAGCGGGCTACAATGAGCAGTTCTTC. Its protein is CASTLSGLAGYNEQFF.

The chain links TRBV5-6 to TRBJ2-1, with 7 bases matching TRBD2. This CDR3 comprises 20 residues. Trimming removed 4 bases from V and 0 bases from J; junction bases left unmatched: 19. In germline, CDR1 is SGHDT, CDR2 YYEEEE. The CDR3: CASSGWTRRLEKNSYNEQFF. CDR3 in DNA: TGTGCCAGCAGCGGATGGACTAGACGTTTGGAGAAGAACTCCTACAATGAGCAGTTCTTC.

This clonotype has more than one count but fewer than ten. This chain uses TRBV7-3 with TRBJ2-3; D possibly corresponds to TRBD1 (5 bases). Germline CDR1 reads SGHTA; CDR2 reads FQGTGA. V was shortened by 0 bases and J by 4 bases, with 14 bases between the two germline ends. The CDR3 length is 16 residues. CDR3 region: CASSLTARGRADTQYF. Here the CDR3 DNA reads TGTGCCAGCAGCTTAACGGCTAGGGGTAGGGCAGATACGCAGTATTTT.

The chain carries TRBV6-6 and TRBJ2-3; D gene uncertain. Trimming shortened V by 0 bases and J by 3 bases, and 10 bases separated the two germline ends. This CDR3 spans 15 amino acids. Per germline, CDR1 MNHNY and CDR2 SVGAGI (reference sequence). The CDR3 loop reads CASSYSPQATDTQYF. The CDR3 DNA is TGTGCCAGCAGTTACTCTCCGCAGGCTACAGATACGCAGTATTTT.

There are many counts of this clonotype. CDR3 coding DNA: TGTGCCAGCAGTGTCTTTACAGATACGCAGTATTTT. It translates to CASSVFTDTQYF. This rearrangement joins TRBV28 to TRBJ2-3; no clear D. Trimming removed 5 bases from V and 3 bases from J, with 6 bases in between. Germline lookup yields CDR1 MDHEN and CDR2 SYDVKM. This CDR3 spans 12 amino acids.